Listed below are T cell receptor beta chains from one sample, sequenced in a study of cytomegalovirus exposure and HLA in healthy donors. Produced via immunoSEQ multiplex PCR; TCRdb's table is partial and in-frame only. This repertoire shows approximately 190,000 clones, more than 65% found once; its top ten account for 3% to 4.5%. Sequencing was carried out using PBMCs. The receptor source for this set is a man aged 45 to 65 in good health and CMV-seronegative. Both conserved end residues are part of each CDR3. The order of the fields is clone size, J gene, D gene, V gene, CDR3 protein, CDR3 DNA. D genes are given only for firm matches. Clone size, where shown, is once, few, many, or a class for clones that have expanded.

size: -
J: TRBJ1-6
D: TRBD1
V: TRBV25-1
CDR3: CASSVHRDRGPYNSPLHF
DNA: TGTGCCAGCAGTGTTCACCGGGACAGGGGTCCCTATAATTCACCCCTCCACTTT

size: few
J: TRBJ2-3
D: TRBD1
V: TRBV7-3
CDR3: CASSFGQAGDTQYF
DNA: TGTGCCAGCAGCTTCGGACAGGCGGGAGATACGCAGTATTTT

size: -
J: TRBJ1-5
D: -
V: TRBV30
CDR3: CAWSQMGNQPQHF
DNA: TGTGCCTGGAGTCAGATGGGCAATCAGCCCCAGCATTTT

size: -
J: TRBJ1-2
D: TRBD1
V: TRBV5-3
CDR3: CARSQTGTGTGPHGYTF
DNA: TGTGCCAGAAGCCAGACCGGGACAGGGACGGGCCCTCATGGCTACACCTTC

size: -
J: TRBJ2-2
D: TRBD2
V: TRBV5-5
CDR3: CASSRGGTGGTGELFF
DNA: TGTGCCAGCAGCCGGGGGGGCACCGGAGGGACCGGGGAGCTGTTTTTT

size: -
J: TRBJ2-2
D: -
V: TRBV7-9
CDR3: CASRPEAPVGELFF
DNA: TGTGCCAGCAGGCCAGAGGCCCCAGTAGGGGAGCTGTTTTTT

size: -
J: TRBJ2-7
D: -
V: TRBV4-3
CDR3: CASSATNGYEQYF
DNA: TGCGCCAGCAGCGCAACGAACGGTTACGAGCAGTACTTC

size: -
J: TRBJ2-1
D: -
V: TRBV5-1
CDR3: CASKGDTYNEQFF
DNA: TGCGCCAGTAAGGGAGACACCTACAATGAGCAGTTCTTC

size: -
J: TRBJ1-2
D: -
V: TRBV9
CDR3: CASSVDLWPRDYTF
DNA: TGTGCCAGCAGCGTAGATCTATGGCCACGGGACTACACCTTC

size: -
J: TRBJ1-1
D: -
V: TRBV5-1
CDR3: CASSFSPGSDTEAFF
DNA: TGCGCCAGCAGCTTTTCCCCAGGCTCGGACACTGAAGCTTTCTTT

size: -
J: TRBJ2-7
D: TRBD1
V: TRBV11-2
CDR3: CASSSGGQGARHEQYF
DNA: TGTGCCAGCAGCTCCGGGGGACAGGGGGCACGGCACGAGCAGTACTTC

size: -
J: TRBJ1-4
D: -
V: TRBV15
CDR3: CATSRQGRSEKLFF
DNA: TGTGCCACCAGCAGACAGGGTCGAAGTGAAAAACTGTTTTTT

size: -
J: TRBJ1-2
D: -
V: TRBV4-2
CDR3: CASSRSPGEGYTF
DNA: TGTGCCAGCAGCCGTTCCCCAGGGGAGGGCTACACCTTC

size: few
J: TRBJ1-1
D: TRBD1
V: TRBV6-5
CDR3: CASSEVRDSTEAFF
DNA: TGTGCCAGCAGTGAAGTTCGGGACAGCACTGAAGCTTTCTTT

size: -
J: TRBJ1-5
D: TRBD1
V: TRBV4-1
CDR3: CASSQTTGGQSNQPQHF
DNA: TGCGCCAGCAGCCAGACGACAGGGGGCCAAAGCAATCAGCCCCAGCATTTT

size: -
J: TRBJ2-4
D: -
V: TRBV28
CDR3: CASRSPKQTLGAKNIQYF
DNA: TGTGCCAGCCGCTCCCCCAAACAGACCCTGGGAGCCAAAAACATTCAGTACTTC

size: -
J: TRBJ1-4
D: -
V: TRBV7-9
CDR3: CASSQDAGANEKLFF
DNA: TGTGCCAGCAGCCAAGACGCAGGCGCTAATGAAAAACTGTTTTTT

size: -
J: TRBJ2-3
D: -
V: TRBV15
CDR3: CATSTRRSAATDTQYF
DNA: TGTGCCACCAGCACCCGAAGGTCGGCGGCCACAGATACGCAGTATTTT

size: -
J: TRBJ1-2
D: -
V: TRBV18
CDR3: CASSPSNGYTF
DNA: TGTGCCAGCTCACCTAGCAATGGCTACACCTTC

size: -
J: TRBJ2-1
D: TRBD2
V: TRBV5-1
CDR3: CASSLGGGVLWNEQFF
DNA: TGCGCCAGCAGCTTGGGCGGGGGGGTTCTCTGGAATGAGCAGTTCTTC

size: -
J: TRBJ1-6
D: TRBD1
V: TRBV5-8
CDR3: CVSSFRGSPLHF
DNA: TGTGTCAGCAGCTTCAGGGGGTCACCCCTCCACTTT

size: few
J: TRBJ1-1
D: -
V: TRBV5-1
CDR3: CASSSGFSAANTEAFF
DNA: TGCGCCAGCAGCTCGGGTTTTAGTGCAGCGAACACTGAAGCTTTCTTT

size: -
J: TRBJ1-3
D: TRBD1
V: TRBV7-9
CDR3: CASSFWTGLSGNTIYF
DNA: TGTGCCAGCAGCTTTTGGACAGGGCTCTCTGGAAACACCATATATTTT

size: -
J: TRBJ1-5
D: TRBD1
V: TRBV4-1
CDR3: CASSREPGQGASNQPQHF
DNA: TGCGCCAGCAGCCGAGAACCTGGACAGGGGGCGAGCAATCAGCCCCAGCATTTT

size: -
J: TRBJ1-4
D: -
V: TRBV5-1
CDR3: CASREGEKLFF
DNA: TGCGCCAGCAGGGAGGGTGAAAAACTGTTTTTT

size: -
J: TRBJ1-2
D: -
V: TRBV6-1
CDR3: CATAGGQSYGYTF
DNA: TGTGCCACTGCTGGGGGACAATCTTATGGCTACACCTTC

size: few
J: TRBJ2-3
D: TRBD1
V: TRBV6-4
CDR3: CASSWDSRTDTQYF
DNA: TGTGCCAGCAGTTGGGACAGCCGCACAGATACGCAGTATTTT

size: -
J: TRBJ1-4
D: TRBD1
V: TRBV7-2
CDR3: CASSIGQGVVEKLFF
DNA: TGTGCCAGCAGCATAGGACAGGGCGTAGTAGAAAAACTGTTTTTT

size: -
J: TRBJ2-3
D: -
V: TRBV5-4
CDR3: CASSTSKPGYGTDTQYF
DNA: TGTGCCAGCAGCACTTCGAAACCAGGGTACGGCACAGATACGCAGTATTTT

size: -
J: TRBJ1-4
D: TRBD1
V: TRBV15
CDR3: CATSREDRGLGKLFF
DNA: TGTGCCACCAGCAGAGAGGACAGGGGGCTCGGGAAACTGTTTTTT

size: -
J: TRBJ1-2
D: -
V: TRBV4-1
CDR3: CASSRTAGTTNYGYTF
DNA: TGCGCCAGCAGTCGGACGGCCGGGACAACTAACTATGGCTACACCTTC

size: -
J: TRBJ2-7
D: TRBD1
V: TRBV7-2
CDR3: CASSRAGGGHEQYF
DNA: TGTGCCAGCAGCCGCGCAGGGGGCGGCCACGAGCAGTACTTC

size: -
J: TRBJ2-7
D: TRBD1
V: TRBV30
CDR3: CAWSQGQTHQYF
DNA: TGTGCCTGGAGTCAGGGACAGACCCATCAGTACTTC

size: -
J: TRBJ1-4
D: -
V: TRBV7-6
CDR3: CASSAYSNEKLFF
DNA: TGTGCCAGCAGCGCCTACAGTAATGAAAAACTGTTTTTT

size: -
J: TRBJ1-1
D: -
V: TRBV7-9
CDR3: CASKPGDTEAFF
DNA: TGTGCCAGCAAACCAGGGGACACTGAAGCTTTCTTT

size: few
J: TRBJ2-3
D: TRBD2
V: TRBV7-2
CDR3: CASSSVGGLAGVRTDTQYF
DNA: TGTGCCAGCAGCTCGGTAGGGGGACTAGCGGGGGTTCGCACAGATACGCAGTATTTT

size: -
J: TRBJ1-5
D: TRBD1
V: TRBV7-2
CDR3: CASSLVRGPLQPQHF
DNA: TGTGCCAGCAGCTTAGTCAGGGGGCCGTTGCAGCCCCAGCATTTT

size: -
J: TRBJ2-1
D: -
V: TRBV27
CDR3: CASSRGSYNEQFF
DNA: TGTGCCAGCAGTCGGGGTTCGTACAATGAGCAGTTCTTC

size: -
J: TRBJ1-6
D: -
V: TRBV18
CDR3: CASSPPDGGNSPLHF
DNA: TGTGCCAGCTCACCACCAGACGGGGGAAATTCACCCCTCCACTTT

size: -
J: TRBJ1-3
D: TRBD1
V: TRBV7-9
CDR3: CASSAGQHSGNTIYF
DNA: TGTGCCAGCAGCGCGGGACAGCACTCTGGAAACACCATATATTTT

size: -
J: TRBJ1-6
D: -
V: TRBV5-4
CDR3: CASSLGGGNSPLHF
DNA: TGTGCCAGCAGCTTGGGAGGAGGCAATTCACCCCTCCACTTT

size: once
J: TRBJ1-1
D: TRBD1
V: TRBV13
CDR3: CASSWERQGDIEAFF
DNA: TGTGCCAGCAGCTGGGAGCGACAGGGCGACATTGAAGCTTTCTTT

size: -
J: TRBJ2-3
D: -
V: TRBV10-2
CDR3: CASSESRDSYTQYF
DNA: TGCGCCAGCAGTGAGTCAAGGGACTCCTATACGCAGTATTTT

size: -
J: TRBJ2-3
D: TRBD1
V: TRBV18
CDR3: CASSPKGTGTDTQYF
DNA: TGTGCCAGCTCACCAAAAGGGACAGGCACAGATACGCAGTATTTT